A selection of T cell receptor beta chains follows, all from one sample in a study of human T cells and chemical hapten exposure. From the RACE reads, TCRdb called clonotypes with MiXCR, one entry per CDR3 protein. This repertoire shows a few hundred thousand distinct CDR3 sequences, 7.5% to 9% found once; its top ten account for 2% to 3%. The specimen was whole blood, collected in connection with sensitization to the hapten diphenylcyclopropenone (DPC). These receptors were taken from a woman aged 40 to 50 with alopecia areata. Some clones in this sample may be carry-over from other donors' samples. CDR3s include the opening cysteine and the closing phenylalanine or tryptophan. The order of the fields is D gene, V gene, clone size, J gene, CDR3 DNA, CDR3 protein. A D gene is named only where the DNA matches it firmly. Rows give clone size only sometimes, using once, few, many, or a class for an expanded clone.

.	TRBV20-1	.	TRBJ2-7	TGCAGTGCTCCCGACCGACGCTACGAGCAGTACTTC	CSAPDRRYEQYF
TRBD1	TRBV10-3	.	TRBJ1-6	TGTGCCATAGGGACAGGTCCTAATTCACCCCTCCACTTT	CAIGTGPNSPLHF
TRBD2	TRBV30	.	TRBJ2-2	TGTGCCTGGAGTGCCGGGACTAGCGTCCTCACCGGGGAGCTGTTTTTT	CAWSAGTSVLTGELFF
.	TRBV28	many	TRBJ2-2	TGTGCCAGCAGCCCAGAGTGGACCACCGGGGAGCTGTTTTTT	CASSPEWTTGELFF
TRBD2	TRBV20-1	.	TRBJ2-1	TGCAGTGCTTCCGGGACTAGCAGTTACAATGAGCAGTTCTTC	CSASGTSSYNEQFF
TRBD2	TRBV11-3	.	TRBJ2-1	TGTGCCAGCAGCTTAGATACGGGGGGATACAATGAGCAGTTCTTC	CASSLDTGGYNEQFF
.	TRBV20-1	.	TRBJ2-6	TGTAGTGCTAGAGAAGGAGGATCGTTTGGGGCCAACGTCCTGACTTTC	CSAREGGSFGANVLTF
.	TRBV10-3	many	TRBJ1-2	TGTGCCATCAGTAGGGACCCGCTCCTTTATGGCTACACCTTC	CAISRDPLLYGYTF
.	TRBV7-9	many	TRBJ2-2	TGTGCCAGCAGCTTAGCAGACAGTACCGGGGAGCTGTTTTTT	CASSLADSTGELFF
.	TRBV7-2	.	TRBJ2-1	TGTGCCAGCAGCTTCCCTTGGGATGAGCAGTTCTTC	CASSFPWDEQFF
TRBD2	TRBV12-3/TRBV12-4	.	TRBJ2-2	TGTGCCAGCAGTTTGGCGGGAGGGAGCACCGGGGAGCTGTTTTTT	CASSLAGGSTGELFF
.	TRBV10-3	few	TRBJ2-3	TGTGCCATCAGAGCCCACGGAACTAGCACAGATACGCAGTATTTT	CAIRAHGTSTDTQYF
.	TRBV11-2	.	TRBJ1-4	TGTGCCAGCAGCTTAGGACAGGCCATTAATGAAAAACTGTTTTTT	CASSLGQAINEKLFF
.	TRBV28	few	TRBJ2-7	TGTGCCAGCAGTTTGGTGGGTTGGTACGAGCAGTACTTC	CASSLVGWYEQYF
.	TRBV2	.	TRBJ2-4	TGTGCCAGCACACTTGAAGGGGCGGCCAAAAACATTCAGTACTTC	CASTLEGAAKNIQYF
.	TRBV12-3/TRBV12-4	.	TRBJ1-5	TGTGCCAGCAGTTTAGGGTTTGCAGGGGCCTACCCCCAGCATTTT	CASSLGFAGAYPQHF
.	TRBV7-2	many	TRBJ2-3	TGTGCCAGCAGCTTAGGTTTCGCCACGCAGTATTTT	CASSLGFATQYF
TRBD2	TRBV3-1	few	TRBJ2-7	TGTGCCAGCAGCCAGGCCGGGACTAGCGGTTACGAGCAGTACTTC	CASSQAGTSGYEQYF
.	TRBV5-6	.	TRBJ2-5	TGTGCCAGCAGCTTGCTAGGGGCAGAGACCCAGTACTTC	CASSLLGAETQYF
.	TRBV29-1	.	TRBJ1-6	TGCAGCGTTAGGGATTCGGGTTCACCCCTCCACTTT	CSVRDSGSPLHF
TRBD2	TRBV6-5	few	TRBJ2-7	TGTGCCAGCAGTACTCCGACTAGCGGGAGGCTACTCTACGAGCAGTACTTC	CASSTPTSGRLLYEQYF
TRBD2	TRBV5-5	.	TRBJ2-5	TGTGCCAGCAGCCAGCGGGAACAAGAGACCCAGTACTTC	CASSQREQETQYF
.	TRBV7-9	many	TRBJ2-7	TGTGCCAGCGGCGTAGGATCGTCCTACGAGCAGTACTTC	CASGVGSSYEQYF
TRBD1	TRBV12-3/TRBV12-4	many	TRBJ2-2	TGTGCCAGCAGGGGACAGGAAAACACCGGGGAGCTGTTTTTT	CASRGQENTGELFF
.	TRBV7-9	.	TRBJ2-2	TGTGCAGAAACCTACCAGTACGGGCCGAACACCGGGGAGCTGTTTTTT	CAETYQYGPNTGELFF
.	TRBV4-1	few	TRBJ1-2	TGCGCCAGCAGCCGAGTCAGATCGTCGGACTATGGCTACACCTTC	CASSRVRSSDYGYTF
TRBD2	TRBV7-9	few	TRBJ2-1	TGTGCCAGCGACGAGGGCACTGGACTAGCGGGAGCTAAATTC	CASDEGTGLAGAKF
.	TRBV3-1	.	TRBJ1-3	TGTGCCAGCAGCCAAGTTTTGGGGGCGAACACCATATATTTT	CASSQVLGANTIYF
TRBD2	TRBV5-1	few	TRBJ2-2	TGCGCCAGCAGTATCTCGGGAGGGCCGTCCGGGGAGCTGTTTTTT	CASSISGGPSGELFF
.	TRBV20-1	.	TRBJ2-5	TGCAGTGCTAGATTGTTGAACCAGAACGCGGAGACCCAGTACTTC	CSARLLNQNAETQYF
.	TRBV20-1	.	TRBJ2-1	TGCAGTGCTAGACCGTGGGGACAACTATACAATGAGCAGTTCTTC	CSARPWGQLYNEQFF
.	TRBV29-1	.	TRBJ1-5	TGCAGCGTTGCGGAACATAGCAATCAGCCCCAGCATTTT	CSVAEHSNQPQHF
.	TRBV11-2	.	TRBJ1-4	TGTGCCAGCAGCTTAGGGTCGCGGGCCCATAATGAAAAACTGTTTTTT	CASSLGSRAHNEKLFF
.	TRBV7-2	many	TRBJ2-7	TGTGCCAGCAGCTTAGGGGGCAGGGCCTCCTACGAGCAGTACTTC	CASSLGGRASYEQYF
.	TRBV28	few	TRBJ1-5	TGTGCCAGCAGTCCACCGACGGGGAGACAGCCCCAGCATTTT	CASSPPTGRQPQHF
TRBD1	TRBV4-1	.	TRBJ1-1	TGCGCCAGCAGCCAAGAAAGGGGACAGCGTGGCACTGAAGCTTTCTTT	CASSQERGQRGTEAFF
.	TRBV5-1	.	TRBJ2-7	TGCGCCAGCAGCTGGGGCGACAGGCCCATTTCCTACGAGCAGTACTTC	CASSWGDRPISYEQYF
TRBD2	TRBV3-1	few	TRBJ2-5	TGTGCCAGCAGCCAAGATACCGCTAGCGGGAGGGCATCGGACCAAGAGACCCAGTACTTC	CASSQDTASGRASDQETQYF
.	TRBV7-3	once	TRBJ2-1	TGTGCCAGCAGCGAGACAAGCTCCTACAATGAGCAGTTCTTC	CASSETSSYNEQFF
.	TRBV9	.	TRBJ2-1	TGTGCCAGCAGCGTAGGACTAGTAGGCGAGCAGTTCTTC	CASSVGLVGEQFF
.	TRBV29-1	.	TRBJ1-2	TGCAGCGTCACCAAGGGGGACTTTCGCAGCGGAACTAACTATGGCTACACCTTC	CSVTKGDFRSGTNYGYTF
.	TRBV6-2/TRBV6-3	few	TRBJ2-7	TGTGCCAGCTTTATGGGGCAGGGGAACGACGAGCAGTACTTC	CASFMGQGNDEQYF
.	TRBV7-7	few	TRBJ2-7	TGTGCTAGCAGCCCCGGGGCGGGTCCCTACGAGCAGTACTTC	CASSPGAGPYEQYF
.	TRBV19	few	TRBJ2-1	TGTGCCAGTAGTAATGGATTCACGGGACAATTCAACAATGAGCAGTTCTTC	CASSNGFTGQFNNEQFF
TRBD2	TRBV6-2/TRBV6-3	many	TRBJ2-3	TGTGCCAGCAGTTACTCTAGCGGGAGGACAGATACGCAGTATTTT	CASSYSSGRTDTQYF
TRBD2	TRBV9	many	TRBJ2-2	TGTGCCAGCAGCCCCCTGGGAGCGGGAGGATCGAACACCGGGGAGCTGTTTTTT	CASSPLGAGGSNTGELFF
.	TRBV6-5	few	TRBJ1-2	TGTGCCAGCAGTTACTCCGTACAGGGAGTAGGCTACACCTTC	CASSYSVQGVGYTF
TRBD1	TRBV27	many	TRBJ2-3	TGTGCCAGCAACAGGGGGGGCACAGATACGCAGTATTTT	CASNRGGTDTQYF
TRBD2	TRBV15	.	TRBJ2-1	TGTGCCACCAGCGCCACTAGCGGGAGAAGTGAGCAGTTCTTC	CATSATSGRSEQFF
TRBD2	TRBV6-5	.	TRBJ2-7	TGTGCCAGCAGTTACTCCCGCTCTAGCGGGAGGGCCTACGAGCAGTACTTC	CASSYSRSSGRAYEQYF
.	TRBV9	few	TRBJ2-7	TGTGCCAGCAGTCCTAGCCTCGGGCCAGCCTACGAGCAGTACTTC	CASSPSLGPAYEQYF
.	TRBV10-3	few	TRBJ2-5	TGTGCCATCACAGGCCAAGAGACCCAGTACTTC	CAITGQETQYF
.	TRBV2	many	TRBJ1-5	TGTGCCAGCTCTCAGGGGATGAATCAGCCCCAGCATTTT	CASSQGMNQPQHF